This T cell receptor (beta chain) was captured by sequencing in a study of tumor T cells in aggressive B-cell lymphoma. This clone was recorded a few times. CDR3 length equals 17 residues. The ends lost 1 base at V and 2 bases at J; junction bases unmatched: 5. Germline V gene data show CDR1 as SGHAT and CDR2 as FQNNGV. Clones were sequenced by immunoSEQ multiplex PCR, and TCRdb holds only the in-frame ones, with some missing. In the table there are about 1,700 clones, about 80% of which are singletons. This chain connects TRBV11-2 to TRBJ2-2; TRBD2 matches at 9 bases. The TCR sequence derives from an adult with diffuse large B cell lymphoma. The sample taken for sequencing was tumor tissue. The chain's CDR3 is CASSLVWTSDNTGELFF. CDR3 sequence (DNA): TGTGCCAGCAGCTTAGTCTGGACTAGCGACAACACCGGGGAGCTGTTTTTT.